A selection of T cell receptor beta chains follows, all from one sample in a study of graft-versus-host responses after intestinal transplantation. TCRdb's table, derived via immunoSEQ multiplex PCR, lists solely in-frame clones and lacks some. The data hold around 20,000 clones, with roughly 89% observed a single time. The sample was PBMCs, taken roughly 65 days after intestinal transplantation. These receptors were taken from a human patient who received an intestinal transplant, so some T cells may come from the graft donor. CDR3s leave out the opening cysteine and the closing phenylalanine or tryptophan.

V gene: TRBV7-2
J gene: TRBJ2-5
CDR3 protein: ASSLGSWGPQETQY

V gene: TRBV27
J gene: TRBJ2-7
CDR3 protein: ASSLRGFGVQY

V gene: TRBV9
J gene: TRBJ2-3
CDR3 protein: ASSVGATTSRTDTQY

V gene: TRBV10-3
J gene: TRBJ2-3
CDR3 protein: AISVAASGVADTQY

V gene: TRBV12-5
J gene: TRBJ2-7
CDR3 protein: ASGLVDEQY

V gene: TRBV19
J gene: TRBJ1-1
CDR3 protein: ASSRGTGVNTEAF

V gene: TRBV28
J gene: TRBJ1-5
CDR3 protein: ASSLWGLNSNQPQH

V gene: TRBV19
J gene: TRBJ1-1
CDR3 protein: ASSIRGAEAF

V gene: TRBV9
J gene: TRBJ1-1
CDR3 protein: ASSAWGNTEAF

V gene: TRBV11-3
J gene: TRBJ2-3
CDR3 protein: ASSSTSGVDTQY

V gene: TRBV10-1
J gene: TRBJ1-1
CDR3 protein: APRDNTEAF

V gene: TRBV10-1
J gene: TRBJ1-2
CDR3 protein: ASRNGAFPNYGYT

V gene: TRBV19
J gene: TRBJ1-2
CDR3 protein: ASSGDSNNYGYT

V gene: TRBV4-3
J gene: TRBJ1-1
CDR3 protein: ASSQFGQSPTEAF

V gene: TRBV19
J gene: TRBJ1-2
CDR3 protein: ASTSLLGGAYGYT

V gene: TRBV4-1
J gene: TRBJ2-7
CDR3 protein: ASSQERQGTTAYEQY

V gene: TRBV4-3
J gene: TRBJ2-1
CDR3 protein: ASSQDWGGPYNEQF

V gene: TRBV4-3
J gene: TRBJ1-6
CDR3 protein: ASSQDLGQLSPLH

V gene: TRBV19
J gene: -
CDR3 protein: ASSIRGTGAYEQY

V gene: TRBV6-6
J gene: TRBJ2-7
CDR3 protein: ASSAWDEQY

V gene: TRBV7-2
J gene: TRBJ2-1
CDR3 protein: ASSLRITSGVNNEQF

V gene: TRBV6-1
J gene: TRBJ2-7
CDR3 protein: ASSEDTSGGYEQY

V gene: TRBV4-3
J gene: TRBJ2-4
CDR3 protein: ASSQGWGAKNIQY

V gene: TRBV30
J gene: TRBJ2-5
CDR3 protein: AWEPYRAETQY

V gene: TRBV11-3
J gene: TRBJ2-5
CDR3 protein: ASSGETQY

V gene: TRBV7-2
J gene: TRBJ1-6
CDR3 protein: ASSLSVGDKNSPLH

V gene: TRBV11-2
J gene: TRBJ2-5
CDR3 protein: ASSLNVAGGRETQY

V gene: TRBV10-3
J gene: TRBJ2-7
CDR3 protein: AISETGGYEQY

V gene: TRBV11-2
J gene: TRBJ2-5
CDR3 protein: ASSYLPPSGSYQETQY